This note documents a single T cell receptor beta chain sequence. Its antigen is unknown. The germline V gene has CDR1 MNHEY and CDR2 SVGAGI. V trimming: 7 bases; J trimming: 6 bases; junction bases outside the gene matches: 5. CDR3 length equals 14 residues. The data were obtained in a study of cytomegalovirus exposure and HLA in healthy donors. Study-level information: Early release data held about 85 million unique TCRs from HLA-typed donors. Overall study results and limits: TRBV6-2, TRBV6-3 and some other V segments were excluded as indistinguishable. TCR beta V segments were, for the most part, productive about 87% or about 30% of the time in an earlier analysis. More than 15,000 TCR beta sequences were associated with HLA alleles at 0.05 false discovery rate in a later analysis.

PCR amplification relied on 60 Vbeta primers (plus 13 Jbeta primers). Assay used: immunoSEQ multiplex PCR; TCRdb lists only in-frame clones, some missing. The repertoire holds about 150,000 clones, 74% seen once, with approximately 4% in the top ten. The sequence was collected from a man younger than 35 in good health and CMV-seropositive. Material: PBMCs. The rearrangement links TRBV6-5 to TRBJ1-4; 10 positions match TRBD1. CDR3 sequence (DNA): TGTGCCAGCATGGACAGGGGGGGCGATGAAAAACTGTTTTTT. Its translation is CASMDRGGDEKLFF.